This TCR beta chain appears in the sequencing data of a study of cytomegalovirus exposure and HLA in healthy donors. Study findings and constraints: In vitro, three CMV-associated chains proved specific for CMV antigens.

As to this clone: Its target is not known.

PCR primers comprised 60 Vbeta and 13 Jbeta primers. Sequenced by immunoSEQ multiplex PCR; TCRdb stores in-frame clones only, minus some. This table has about 170,000 clones, 76% appearing once. After removal of 6 bases from V and 3 bases from J, the junction contained 12 bases not matched to a gene. The CDR3 is made up of 16 amino acids. CDR1 and CDR2 (germline): MNHNY, SVGAGI (reference sequence). Sequencing was performed on PBMCs. This TCR derives from a female donor in good health and CMV-seronegative. The chain employs TRBV6-6 and TRBJ2-7; 9 bases fit TRBD1. The CDR3 loop is CASRGVSGTGNYEQYF. Here the CDR3 DNA reads TGTGCCAGCAGGGGCGTCTCCGGGACAGGGAACTACGAGCAGTACTTC.